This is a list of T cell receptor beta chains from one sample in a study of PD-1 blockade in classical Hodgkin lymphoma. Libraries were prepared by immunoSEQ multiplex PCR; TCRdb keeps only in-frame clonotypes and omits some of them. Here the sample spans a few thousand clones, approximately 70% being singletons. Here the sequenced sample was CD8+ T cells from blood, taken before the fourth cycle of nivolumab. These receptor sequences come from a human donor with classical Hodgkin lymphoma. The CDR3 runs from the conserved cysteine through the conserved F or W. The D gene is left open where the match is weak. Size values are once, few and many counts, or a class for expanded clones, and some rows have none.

cdr3_aa: CASSNGQGPYNEQFF
cdr3_nt: TGTGCCAGCAGTAACGGACAGGGGCCCTACAATGAGCAGTTCTTC
j_call: TRBJ2-1
clone_size: .
v_call: TRBV6-5
d_call: TRBD1

cdr3_aa: CASSRGYTIYF
cdr3_nt: TGTGCCAGCAGCAGAGGATACACCATATATTTT
j_call: TRBJ1-3
clone_size: few
v_call: TRBV11-2
d_call: .

cdr3_aa: CASSDRGVSSYNEQFF
cdr3_nt: TGTGCCAGCAGTGATCGAGGCGTTAGCTCCTACAATGAGCAGTTCTTC
j_call: TRBJ2-1
clone_size: .
v_call: TRBV2
d_call: .

cdr3_aa: CASSDLAGGNNEQFF
cdr3_nt: TGTGCCAGCAGTGACTTGGCGGGGGGGAACAATGAGCAGTTCTTC
j_call: TRBJ2-1
clone_size: .
v_call: TRBV6-4
d_call: TRBD2

cdr3_aa: CASSLYGGNQPQHF
cdr3_nt: TGTGCCAGCAGTTTATACGGGGGGAATCAGCCCCAGCATTTT
j_call: TRBJ1-5
clone_size: once
v_call: TRBV27
d_call: .

cdr3_aa: CASSNPRERAKNIQYF
cdr3_nt: TGTGCCAGCAGTAACCCCAGGGAGAGGGCCAAAAACATTCAGTACTTC
j_call: TRBJ2-4
clone_size: .
v_call: TRBV2
d_call: .

cdr3_aa: CASSQVGGANVLTF
cdr3_nt: TGCGCCAGCAGCCAAGTAGGAGGGGCCAACGTCCTGACTTTC
j_call: TRBJ2-6
clone_size: .
v_call: TRBV4-1
d_call: .

cdr3_aa: CASSLSPDRTLTF
cdr3_nt: TGTGCCAGCAGCTTAAGTCCCGACAGGACCCTCACCTTC
j_call: TRBJ1-2
clone_size: few
v_call: TRBV11-3
d_call: .

cdr3_aa: CASGMRGANTGELFF
cdr3_nt: TGCGCCAGCGGGATGCGGGGGGCGAACACCGGGGAGCTGTTTTTT
j_call: TRBJ2-2
clone_size: .
v_call: TRBV5-1
d_call: TRBD2

cdr3_aa: CAISEVLEGTDTQYF
cdr3_nt: TGTGCCATCAGTGAAGTACTAGAGGGCACAGATACGCAGTATTTT
j_call: TRBJ2-3
clone_size: .
v_call: TRBV10-3
d_call: .

cdr3_aa: CASSQQGRSTEAFF
cdr3_nt: TGCGCCAGCAGCCAACAGGGGCGGAGCACTGAAGCTTTCTTT
j_call: TRBJ1-1
clone_size: .
v_call: TRBV4-3
d_call: .

cdr3_aa: CASSLEQGGTEAFF
cdr3_nt: TGTGCCAGCAGCTTAGAACAGGGAGGCACTGAAGCTTTCTTT
j_call: TRBJ1-1
clone_size: .
v_call: TRBV7-9
d_call: .

cdr3_aa: CASSSRQGDEKLFF
cdr3_nt: TGTGCCAGCAGCTCACGACAGGGGGACGAAAAACTGTTTTTT
j_call: TRBJ1-4
clone_size: .
v_call: TRBV7-9
d_call: TRBD1

cdr3_aa: CASSPLWTGSNYGYTF
cdr3_nt: TGTGCCAGCAGTCCCCTCTGGACAGGATCTAACTATGGCTACACCTTC
j_call: TRBJ1-2
clone_size: once
v_call: TRBV27
d_call: TRBD1

cdr3_aa: CASSQRPALASPTDTQYF
cdr3_nt: TGTGCCAGCAGCCAGCGACCTGCACTAGCTTCCCCCACAGATACGCAGTATTTT
j_call: TRBJ2-3
clone_size: .
v_call: TRBV14
d_call: .

cdr3_aa: CASSLLDPGQGRFGYTF
cdr3_nt: TGTGCCAGCAGTTTACTTGACCCGGGACAGGGGAGGTTCGGCTACACCTTC
j_call: TRBJ1-2
clone_size: .
v_call: TRBV28
d_call: TRBD1

cdr3_aa: CASSLNAGNTIYF
cdr3_nt: TGTGCCAGCAGTTTAAACGCTGGAAACACCATATATTTT
j_call: TRBJ1-3
clone_size: few
v_call: TRBV27
d_call: .

cdr3_aa: CASSYGTWAPDEQYF
cdr3_nt: TGTGCCAGCAGTTACGGGACATGGGCCCCTGACGAGCAGTACTTC
j_call: TRBJ2-7
clone_size: .
v_call: TRBV6-5
d_call: .

cdr3_aa: CASSLGSSPLHF
cdr3_nt: TGCGCCAGCAGCTTGGGGAGTTCACCCCTCCACTTT
j_call: TRBJ1-6
clone_size: few
v_call: TRBV5-1
d_call: .

cdr3_aa: CASSVSGTQETQYF
cdr3_nt: TGTGCCAGCAGCGTATCAGGGACCCAAGAGACCCAGTACTTC
j_call: TRBJ2-5
clone_size: .
v_call: TRBV9
d_call: .

cdr3_aa: CASSQQRTGTYEQYF
cdr3_nt: TGCGCCAGCAGCCAGCAGAGGACAGGCACCTACGAGCAGTACTTC
j_call: TRBJ2-7
clone_size: few
v_call: TRBV4-1
d_call: TRBD1

cdr3_aa: CARGVDRLAKNIQYF
cdr3_nt: TGTGCCAGGGGGGTCGACAGACTAGCCAAAAACATTCAGTACTTC
j_call: TRBJ2-4
clone_size: .
v_call: TRBV6-5
d_call: .

cdr3_aa: CASSEGFSTGELFF
cdr3_nt: TGCGCCAGCAGTGAAGGGTTTTCCACCGGGGAGCTGTTTTTT
j_call: TRBJ2-2
clone_size: .
v_call: TRBV10-1
d_call: .

cdr3_aa: CASSISYRDRVIYEQYF
cdr3_nt: TGTGCCAGTAGTATCAGCTATCGGGACAGGGTTATCTACGAGCAGTACTTC
j_call: TRBJ2-7
clone_size: .
v_call: TRBV19
d_call: TRBD1

cdr3_aa: CASSAYPWYLDRENTGELFF
cdr3_nt: TGTGCCAGCAGCGCATACCCTTGGTATCTGGACAGAGAAAACACCGGGGAGCTGTTTTTT
j_call: TRBJ2-2
clone_size: .
v_call: TRBV9
d_call: .

cdr3_aa: CASSLAPDRSSYEQYF
cdr3_nt: TGTGCCAGCAGCTTAGCGCCAGACAGGTCCTCCTACGAGCAGTACTTC
j_call: TRBJ2-7
clone_size: .
v_call: TRBV7-6
d_call: .

cdr3_aa: CASSIAGGASNSPLHF
cdr3_nt: TGTGCCAGTAGTATAGCAGGCGGGGCATCTAATTCACCCCTCCACTTT
j_call: TRBJ1-6
clone_size: few
v_call: TRBV19
d_call: .

cdr3_aa: CASSVVEGGTYGYTF
cdr3_nt: TGTGCCAGCAGCGTAGTGGAAGGGGGGACCTATGGCTACACCTTC
j_call: TRBJ1-2
clone_size: few
v_call: TRBV9
d_call: .

cdr3_aa: CASRLYNEQFF
cdr3_nt: TGTGCCAGCAGGTTGTACAATGAGCAGTTCTTC
j_call: TRBJ2-1
clone_size: .
v_call: TRBV6-1
d_call: .

cdr3_aa: CAISESSGGTYEQYF
cdr3_nt: TGTGCCATCAGTGAGTCTAGCGGGGGAACCTACGAGCAGTACTTC
j_call: TRBJ2-7
clone_size: few
v_call: TRBV10-3
d_call: TRBD2

cdr3_aa: CASTWRGPSTDTQYF
cdr3_nt: TGCGCCAGCACCTGGAGGGGACCTAGCACAGATACGCAGTATTTT
j_call: TRBJ2-3
clone_size: once
v_call: TRBV5-1
d_call: .

cdr3_aa: CASSNRRGAIYEQYF
cdr3_nt: TGTGCTAGCAGCAACCGACGGGGGGCAATCTACGAGCAGTACTTC
j_call: TRBJ2-7
clone_size: few
v_call: TRBV7-7
d_call: .

cdr3_aa: CATRGGYYGYTF
cdr3_nt: TGTGCCACCCGGGGAGGGTATTACGGCTACACCTTC
j_call: TRBJ1-2
clone_size: few
v_call: TRBV19
d_call: .

cdr3_aa: CASSTKMDRSKNIQYF
cdr3_nt: TGTGCCAGCAGTACCAAAATGGACAGGTCCAAAAACATTCAGTACTTC
j_call: TRBJ2-4
clone_size: .
v_call: TRBV2
d_call: TRBD1

cdr3_aa: CASSISGRGDTQYF
cdr3_nt: TGTGCCAGCAGCATATCCGGTCGGGGGGATACGCAGTATTTT
j_call: TRBJ2-3
clone_size: .
v_call: TRBV7-9
d_call: .

cdr3_aa: CASSQVAGVYEQYF
cdr3_nt: TGCGCCAGCAGCCAAGTGGCGGGGGTCTACGAGCAGTACTTC
j_call: TRBJ2-7
clone_size: .
v_call: TRBV4-1
d_call: TRBD2

cdr3_aa: CASSYTLLENEQFF
cdr3_nt: TGTGCCAGTAGTTATACCTTACTAGAAAATGAGCAGTTCTTC
j_call: TRBJ2-1
clone_size: .
v_call: TRBV19
d_call: .

cdr3_aa: CASREERGELFF
cdr3_nt: TGTGCCAGCAGAGAGGAGCGAGGGGAACTGTTTTTT
j_call: TRBJ1-4
clone_size: .
v_call: TRBV4-2
d_call: .

cdr3_aa: CASSLERYEQYF
cdr3_nt: TGCGCCAGCAGCTTGGAGCGCTACGAGCAGTACTTC
j_call: TRBJ2-7
clone_size: .
v_call: TRBV5-1
d_call: .

cdr3_aa: CASSQERAGDSYEQYF
cdr3_nt: TGTGCCAGCAGCCAAGAGCGGGCGGGGGACTCCTACGAGCAGTACTTC
j_call: TRBJ2-7
clone_size: few
v_call: TRBV4-2
d_call: TRBD2

cdr3_aa: CASSVGEGTETKNIQYF
cdr3_nt: TGTGCCAGCAGCGTAGGAGAGGGGACGGAAACCAAAAACATTCAGTACTTC
j_call: TRBJ2-4
clone_size: once
v_call: TRBV9
d_call: .

cdr3_aa: CASSFQGSTEAFF
cdr3_nt: TGTGCCAGCAGTTTTCAGGGGAGCACTGAAGCTTTCTTT
j_call: TRBJ1-1
clone_size: once
v_call: TRBV5-8
d_call: .

cdr3_aa: CASSLKFHGELFF
cdr3_nt: TGTGCCAGCAGTTTAAAGTTTCACGGGGAGCTGTTTTTT
j_call: TRBJ2-2
clone_size: .
v_call: TRBV27
d_call: .

cdr3_aa: CASSYGGYSPLHF
cdr3_nt: TGTGCCAGCAGTTATGGGGGATATTCACCCCTCCACTTT
j_call: TRBJ1-6
clone_size: .
v_call: TRBV6-6
d_call: .

cdr3_aa: CASSRPYNEQFF
cdr3_nt: TGTGCCAGCAGCCGACCCTACAATGAGCAGTTCTTC
j_call: TRBJ2-1
clone_size: .
v_call: TRBV6-6
d_call: .